Each of the 30 T cell receptor beta chains below was sequenced from the same sample in a study of cytomegalovirus exposure and HLA in healthy donors. The PCR had 60 Vbeta and 13 Jbeta primers. The table came from immunoSEQ multiplex PCR; TCRdb's copy has only in-frame clones and leaves some out. The sample gives about 160,000 clones, 76% of which show up once; about 1.3% is in the top ten. Sequencing was performed on PBMCs. The source is a man in his sixties in good health and CMV-seronegative.

This chain joins TRBV10-2 and TRBJ2-7; 8 bases agree with TRBD2. Trimming at V came to 2 bases and at J to 6 bases, leaving 6 bases not matched to a gene. This CDR3 comprises 14 residues. Germline V gene lookup returns CDR1 WSHSY and CDR2 SAAADI. The CDR3 reads CASSEGIAGSEQYF. The CDR3 nucleotides read TGCGCCAGCAGTGAGGGGATAGCGGGATCCGAGCAGTACTTC.

The chain links TRBV28 to TRBJ1-5, with TRBD1 identical over 8 bases. J gave up 6 bases and V 6 bases, and 25 bases lay outside the gene matches. Germline V lookup: CDR1 MDHEN, CDR2 SYDVKM. This CDR3 spans 20 amino acids. CDR3: CASRSSTPDRGLWSLQPQHF. The CDR3 DNA is TGTGCCAGCAGATCCAGCACGCCCGACAGGGGTCTTTGGAGCCTTCAGCCCCAGCATTTT.

V and J are TRBV12-5 and TRBJ2-5; 8 nucleotides match TRBD2. V lost 7 bases and J lost 4; bases outside the gene matches: 5. This CDR3 spans 13 amino acids. Germline CDR1 LGHNT, CDR2 FRNRAP. CDR3 amino acids: CASALSGGETQYF. DNA of the CDR3: TGTGCTAGTGCCTTGAGCGGGGGAGAGACCCAGTACTTC.

This clone was counted only a few times. V gene TRBV9 combines with J gene TRBJ2-3, with TRBD2 matching over 7 bases. V shed 3 bases, J shed 0 bases, and the junction held 1 base outside the gene matches. The CDR3 extends over 14 amino acids. Germline assignment: CDR1 SGDLS and CDR2 YYNGEE. This CDR3 is CASSDSGSTDTQYF. The CDR3 DNA follows: TGTGCCAGCAGCGATAGCGGGAGCACAGATACGCAGTATTTT.

V is TRBV6-5 and J is TRBJ1-1; D call uncertain. The CDR3 runs 13 residues. The V gene lost 5 bases and the J gene lost 2 bases, with 9 bases spanning the gap. Germline-derived CDR1 and CDR2 are MNHEY and SVGAGI. CDR3 sequence reads: CASSTRRNTEAFF. The CDR3 coding sequence is TGTGCCAGCAGTACCCGGAGAAACACTGAAGCTTTCTTT.

This clone was seen once. V usage is TRBV6-5 and J usage is TRBJ2-1; 8 nucleotides line up with TRBD2. This CDR3 region has 13 residues. Losses at the gene ends were 6 bases for V and 6 bases for J; bases not matched to a gene: 4. Germline CDR1 MNHEY, CDR2 SVGAGI. The CDR3 region has the DNA TGTGCCAGCAGGGTAGCGGGGTCCAATGAGCAGTTCTTC. Amino acids: CASRVAGSNEQFF.

The rearrangement links TRBV4-1 to TRBJ2-2; 10 bases are shared with TRBD2. CDR3 length: 16 residues. With V trimmed by 3 bases and J by 2 bases, 3 bases remained unmatched. Germline loops: CDR1 MGHRA, CDR2 YSYEKL. This CDR3 reads CASSHSSGRNTGELFF. The CDR3, as DNA: TGCGCCAGCAGCCACTCTAGCGGGAGAAACACCGGGGAGCTGTTTTTT.

The CDR3 region has the DNA TGCAGCGTTGGAGTGAACACTGAAGCTTTCTTT. It translates to CSVGVNTEAFF. The rearrangement links TRBV29-1 to TRBJ1-1, with D unclear. This CDR3 has 11 amino acids. In germline, CDR1 is SQVTM, CDR2 ANQGSEA. V lost 4 bases and J 0 bases, leaving 3 bases between the germline ends. The full variable domain, with the rest looked up from reference TRBV29-1 and TRBJ1-1, is SAVISQKPSRDICQRGTSLTIQCQVDSQVTMMFWYRQQPGQSLTLIATANQGSEATYESGFVIDKFPISRPNLTFSTLTVSNMSPEDSSIYLCSVGVNTEAFFGQGTRLTVV.

V usage is TRBV29-1 and J usage is TRBJ2-2, with D tentatively TRBD2 (5 bases). Trimming stripped 4 bases from V and 5 bases from J, with 14 bases between. The CDR3 has 14 residues. CDR1 SQVTM and CDR2 ANQGSEA come from the germline V gene. CDR3 sequence reads: CSVGPTTRTGELFF. CDR3 DNA sequence: TGCAGCGTTGGCCCTACTACTAGAACCGGGGAGCTGTTTTTT.

A word on this clone: Other DNA sequences in the sample encode the same CDR3. The chain links TRBV7-3 to TRBJ2-3; D ambiguous. Trimming took 1 base from V and 0 from J, leaving 5 bases between them. The CDR3 runs 14 residues. Germline V lookup: CDR1 SGHTA, CDR2 FQGTGA. The CDR3 region is CASSLSTSTDTQYF. The CDR3 bases are TGTGCCAGCAGCTTAAGCACAAGCACAGATACGCAGTATTTT.

The chain links TRBV5-1 to TRBJ2-7; a weak D match, TRBD2 (5 bases). Germline CDR1 SGHRS, CDR2 YFSETQ. The CDR3 is made up of 16 amino acids. Trimming cost V 0 bases and J 2 bases, with 15 bases left between them. As DNA, the CDR3 is TGCGCCAGCAGCTTGGCCCCCGGTGCCGGGGCCTACGAGCAGTACTTC. It encodes CASSLAPGAGAYEQYF.

The chain links TRBV5-4 to TRBJ2-7; D gene uncertain. This CDR3 contains 15 residues. With 3 bases removed from V and 4 bases from J, the gap between germline ends came to 17 bases. Germline lookup yields CDR1 SGHNT and CDR2 YYREEE (reference sequence). The CDR3 loop reads CASSSLVDLSYEQYF. CDR3 DNA: TGTGCCAGCAGCTCCCTAGTAGACCTCTCTTACGAGCAGTACTTC.

The chain is built from TRBV2 and TRBJ2-1, with 7 bases that match TRBD2. With 4 bases clipped from V and 6 bases from J, the junction kept 3 bases outside the gene matches. This CDR3 has 13 residues. Germline assignment: CDR1 SNHLY and CDR2 FYNNEI. The CDR3 bases are TGTGCCAGCAGTGGGGGACTAATCAATGAGCAGTTCTTC. It translates to CASSGGLINEQFF.

V gene TRBV9 combines with J gene TRBJ2-1; TRBD2 matches 11 bases. Germline-derived CDR1 and CDR2 are SGDLS and YYNGEE. V was clipped by 1 base and J by 10 bases; unmatched bases: 10. The CDR3 spans 16 residues. This chain's CDR3 is CASSVSTSGGQNEQFF. CDR3 DNA: TGTGCCAGCAGCGTATCTACTAGCGGGGGACAGAACGAGCAGTTCTTC.

Here the CDR3 DNA reads TGTGCCTGGAAGGAAAAGAGCGGGGGAAACAAAAAGACCCAGTACTTC. It yields the protein CAWKEKSGGNKKTQYF. This chain joins TRBV30 and TRBJ2-5, with 8 bases matching TRBD2. Germline values: CDR1 GTSNPN, CDR2 SVGIG (reference sequence). The CDR3 length is 16 residues. Trimming removed 4 bases from V and 6 bases from J; junction bases left unmatched: 16.

This chain links TRBV7-9 with TRBJ2-5; D gene unclear. Germline V CDR1 and CDR2: SEHNR, FQNEAQ (reference sequence). Trimming removed 1 base at V and 5 bases at J, with 5 bases between. CDR3 length equals 12 residues. Here the CDR3 DNA reads TGTGCCAGCAGCTTAGGTCTGGAGACCCAGTACTTC. Its translation: CASSLGLETQYF.

The chain recombines TRBV10-1 with TRBJ2-7; 7 bases are a match to TRBD2. V gave up 8 bases and J gave up 5 bases; unmatched junction bases: 9. CDR1 WNHNN and CDR2 SYGVQD come from the germline V gene (reference sequence). CDR3 length: 13 amino acids. The CDR3 reads CASGGGSIDEQYF. CDR3 nucleotides: TGCGCCAGCGGTGGCGGGAGTATCGACGAGCAGTACTTC.

J is TRBJ2-1 and V is TRBV5-1; TRBD2 is a possible D gene (5 bases). Germline V gene lookup returns CDR1 SGHRS and CDR2 YFSETQ. V lost 3 bases, J lost 6 bases, and 13 bases lay in between. The CDR3 length is 14 residues. As DNA, the CDR3 is TGCGCCAGCAGCTCCGGGGTCACGACCAATGAGCAGTTCTTC. Its translation is CASSSGVTTNEQFF.

The V call is TRBV18, the J call TRBJ1-4, with 7 nucleotides matching TRBD1. This CDR3 comprises 15 residues. The ends lost 3 bases at V and 3 bases at J; junction bases unmatched: 4. Germline V gene lookup returns CDR1 KGHSH and CDR2 LQKENI. The CDR3 DNA reads TGTGCCAGCTCACCTACAGGGGACTCTAATGAAAAACTGTTTTTT. Its translation is CASSPTGDSNEKLFF.

J is TRBJ2-3 and V is TRBV25-1; possibly TRBD1 for D (7 bases). CDR1 and CDR2 from the germline V gene are MGHDK and SYGVNS. The V gene lost 6 bases and the J gene lost 2 bases, with 15 bases spanning the gap. This CDR3 spans 15 amino acids. The CDR3 loop is CASRRGTAFTDTQYF. In DNA form, the CDR3 reads TGTGCCAGCAGACGCGGGACAGCTTTCACAGATACGCAGTATTTT.

The chain is built from TRBV7-2 and TRBJ2-1; D gene uncertain. Germline CDR1 reads SGHTA; CDR2 reads FQGNSA. Trimming removed 5 bases at V and 7 bases at J, with 15 bases between. The CDR3 totals 14 residues. The CDR3, as DNA: TGTGCCAGCAGCCCGGATTGGTTGGAGAATGAGCAGTTCTTC. It specifies CASSPDWLENEQFF.

The rearrangement joins TRBV2 to TRBJ2-3; no clear D. CDR3 size: 15 residues. Germline V gives CDR1 SNHLY, CDR2 FYNNEI. Trimming left V 6 bases short and J 0 bases short, with 13 bases between. DNA of the CDR3: TGTGCCAGCAGACTAACTGGAGATAGCACAGATACGCAGTATTTT. It specifies CASRLTGDSTDTQYF.

V gene TRBV27 combines with J gene TRBJ2-7; 7 bases fit TRBD1. The V gene end was trimmed by 7 bases and the J gene end by 5 bases; junction bases not matched to a gene: 14. CDR1 and CDR2 from the germline V gene are MNHEY and SMNVEV (reference sequence). The length of the CDR3 is 15 residues. The CDR3 coding sequence is TGTGCCAGCATAAGCTCCGACAGGGTTAAGAACGAGCAGTACTTC. As protein: CASISSDRVKNEQYF.

The rearrangement links TRBV28 to TRBJ2-7; TRBD1 agrees at 9 bases. Germline CDR1 reads MDHEN; CDR2 reads SYDVKM. The trim removed 6 bases at V and 0 bases at J, leaving 6 bases unmatched. The CDR3 has 15 residues. The DNA of the CDR3 is TGTGCCAGCAGCTCCGGGACAGGGAGCTCCTACGAGCAGTACTTC. It encodes CASSSGTGSSYEQYF.

The chain couples TRBV5-6 to TRBJ2-3; 11 positions agree with TRBD2. Trimming took 5 bases from V and 3 from J; bases not matched to a gene: 8. In germline, CDR1 is SGHDT, CDR2 YYEEEE. CDR3 length: 16 residues. CDR3 bases: TGTGCCAGCAGACGGAGAACTAGCGGGAGAACAGATACGCAGTATTTT. Translating it yields CASRRRTSGRTDTQYF.

This clone was observed a single time. The chain links TRBV11-2 to TRBJ2-2; 9 nucleotides match TRBD1. The CDR3 runs to 17 residues. V was clipped by 5 bases and J by 7 bases; unmatched bases: 14. CDR1 is SGHAT, CDR2 FQNNGV, per germline. The CDR3 spells CASSPSPGQGSIGELFF. In nucleotides, the CDR3 is TGTGCCAGCAGCCCATCCCCGGGACAGGGATCCATCGGGGAGCTGTTTTTT.

This clone was counted only a few times. The chain recombines TRBV9 with TRBJ2-5; 12 positions agree with TRBD2. V gave up 0 bases and J gave up 5 bases; unmatched junction bases: 5. The CDR3 is 16 residues long. Germline-derived CDR1 and CDR2 are SGDLS and YYNGEE. The CDR3 sequence is CASSVGASGRAETQYF. The CDR3 nucleotides read TGTGCCAGCAGCGTAGGGGCTAGCGGGAGGGCCGAGACCCAGTACTTC.

The J gene is TRBJ2-4, the V gene TRBV7-2, with D unresolved. V lost 0 bases and J 0 bases, leaving 9 bases between the germline ends. Germline V gene data show CDR1 as SGHTA and CDR2 as FQGNSA. This CDR3 spans 16 amino acids. The CDR3 region has the DNA TGTGCCAGCAGCTTAGCGCGAACTTTAGCCAAAAACATTCAGTACTTC. Translated: CASSLARTLAKNIQYF. Based on the CDR3 plus reference TRBV7-2 and TRBJ2-4, the full variable domain is GAGVSQSPSNKVTEKGKDVELRCDPISGHTALYWYRQSLGQGLEFLIYFQGNSAPDKSGLPSDRFSAERTGGSVSTLTIQRTQQEDSAVYLCASSLARTLAKNIQYFGAGTRLSVL.

This chain joins TRBV27 and TRBJ2-3; 11 positions agree with TRBD1. The CDR3 length is 15 residues. The J segment lost 8 bases and the V segment lost 6 bases, leaving 10 bases of the junction unmatched. The germline V gene encodes CDR1 MNHEY and CDR2 SMNVEV (reference sequence). The DNA of the CDR3 is TGTGCCAGCAGAGCCGGGACAGGGGGACGGGGTACGCAGTATTTT. Its translation: CASRAGTGGRGTQYF.

Of note for this clone: The same CDR3 arises from other DNA sequences in this sample as well. V and J are TRBV7-9 and TRBJ1-5; D remains ambiguous. Germline CDR1 SEHNR, CDR2 FQNEAQ (reference sequence). There are 13 residues in the CDR3. Trimming removed 1 base at V and 5 bases at J, with 6 bases between. CDR3 sequence (DNA): TGTGCCAGCAGCTTAGGCGGTTATCAGCCCCAGCATTTT. It is translated as CASSLGGYQPQHF. The entire variable domain, with the rest obtained from reference TRBV7-9 and TRBJ1-5, is as follows: DTGVSQNPRHKITKRGQNVTFRCDPISEHNRLYWYRQTLGQGPEFLTYFQNEAQLEKSRLLSDRFSAERPKGSFSTLEIQRTEQGDSAMYLCASSLGGYQPQHFGDGTRLSIL.